The rows below give T cell receptor beta chains drawn from one sample of a study of T cell repertoires in cytomegalovirus infection. Their target antigens are unknown. One entry per CDR3 protein, called by TCRdb with MiXCR from the reads. The sample has hundreds of thousands of distinct CDR3 sequences, about 42% seen once. This specimen was cultured PBMCs, taken from culture after CMV antigen stimulation. The receptors originated from a human donor in good health (CMV status not recorded). Some clones in this sample may be carry-over from other donors' samples. Both conserved end residues are part of each CDR3. Each record gives: clone size, J gene, V gene, D gene, CDR3 protein, CDR3 DNA. D genes are given only for firm matches. The size of a clone is reported for some rows only, either as once, few or many, or as a class for expanded clones.

>once|TRBJ2-7|TRBV10-3|NA
CAISAIPDGGRQYF
TGTGCCATCAGTGCCATCCCGGATGGCGGAAGGCAGTACTTC
>NA|TRBJ2-3|TRBV18|TRBD1
CASSAQGAQTDTQYF
TGTGCCAGCTCAGCACAGGGGGCGCAGACAGATACGCAGTATTTT
>few|TRBJ2-1|TRBV19|NA
CASSIVGGLPHNEQFF
TGTGCCAGTAGTATAGTGGGGGGACTCCCTCACAATGAGCAGTTCTTC
>few|TRBJ2-7|TRBV7-2|TRBD1
CASSSRGGAAYEQYF
TGTGCCAGCAGCTCCCGAGGGGGCGCAGCCTACGAGCAGTACTTC
>NA|TRBJ2-1|TRBV6-2/TRBV6-3|TRBD2
CASSRTSGGAYNEQFF
TGTGCCAGCAGTCGAACTAGCGGGGGGGCCTACAATGAGCAGTTCTTC
>few|TRBJ1-6|TRBV12-3/TRBV12-4|NA
CASTAGAGPLHF
TGTGCCAGCACCGCAGGGGCGGGCCCCCTCCACTTT
>NA|TRBJ2-1|TRBV7-2|NA
CASSLNAAGLHEQFF
TGTGCCAGCAGCTTAAACGCCGCAGGACTCCATGAGCAGTTCTTC
>NA|TRBJ2-5|TRBV2|NA
CASSETPGPEETQYF
TGTGCCAGCAGTGAAACTCCGGGCCCCGAGGAGACCCAGTACTTC
>NA|TRBJ2-7|TRBV20-1|TRBD2
CSARDTRTSSYEQYF
TGCAGTGCTAGAGATACCAGGACTAGCTCCTACGAGCAGTACTTC
>NA|TRBJ2-7|TRBV6-2/TRBV6-3|NA
CASSYSARTPLEGEQYF
TGTGCCAGCAGTTACTCGGCCAGGACACCGCTTGAAGGTGAGCAGTACTTC
>NA|TRBJ2-7|TRBV7-8|TRBD1
CASSLITGAYEQYF
TGTGCCAGCAGCTTAATTACAGGGGCCTACGAGCAGTACTTC
>few|TRBJ1-5|TRBV19|NA
CASSIGEYQPQHF
TGTGCCAGTAGTATCGGAGAGTATCAGCCCCAGCATTTT
>NA|TRBJ2-1|TRBV11-2|NA
CASSSLKGSGEQFF
TGTGCCAGCAGCTCTCTTAAGGGGAGCGGTGAGCAGTTCTTC
>few|TRBJ2-7|TRBV7-2|NA
CASSRTPTHEQYF
TGTGCCAGCAGCCGAACTCCGACCCACGAGCAGTACTTC
>NA|TRBJ2-3|TRBV29-1|TRBD1
CSATGARGLDTQYF
TGCAGCGCCACCGGAGCGAGGGGGCTAGATACGCAGTATTTT
>once|TRBJ2-1|TRBV10-3|TRBD2
CAITTTERGINNEQFF
TGTGCCATCACCACGACGGAGCGGGGGATAAACAATGAGCAGTTCTTC
>NA|TRBJ2-5|TRBV7-6|NA
CASSYLRQPQETQYF
TGTGCCAGCAGCTATCTCAGGCAACCCCAAGAGACCCAGTACTTC
>few|TRBJ2-1|TRBV12-3/TRBV12-4|NA
CASSQIHPSSYNEQFF
TGTGCCAGCAGTCAAATACACCCTAGCTCCTACAATGAGCAGTTCTTC
>NA|TRBJ2-3|TRBV7-2|NA
CASRRGTFGDTQYF
TGTGCCAGCAGACGAGGGACATTTGGAGATACGCAGTATTTT
>NA|TRBJ2-3|TRBV7-2|TRBD1
CASSQGAATDTQYF
TGTGCCAGCAGCCAGGGGGCCGCCACAGATACGCAGTATTTT